The 29 T cell receptor beta chains given below trace back to one sample, sequenced in a study of blood T cell repertoires in COVID-19. The table came from immunoSEQ multiplex PCR; TCRdb's copy has only in-frame clones and leaves some out. This table has fewer than 400,000 clones, 85% appearing once. The sample was peripheral blood. Every receptor here comes from a woman younger than 35 with acute or convalescent COVID-19.

CDR3 bases: TGTGCCAGCAGTGAATCAGGGGGTGGTCAGCCCCAGCATTTT. Amino acids: CASSESGGGQPQHF. J is TRBJ1-5 and V is TRBV6-1, with TRBD1 matching 7 bases. V lost 2 bases and J lost 6; bases outside the gene matches: 4. The CDR3 is 14 residues long. Germline V gives CDR1 MNHNS, CDR2 SASEGT.

The CDR3 DNA reads as TGTGCCAGCAGCTCCTCCCTTAGTAGCAATCAGCCCCAGCATTTT. Protein sequence: CASSSSLSSNQPQHF. This chain joins TRBV9 and TRBJ1-5; D remains unclear. CDR3 length: 15 residues. The germline V gene encodes CDR1 SGDLS and CDR2 YYNGEE. V lost 4 bases and J lost 0, with 11 bases in between.

This clone is a singleton in its sample. V is TRBV7-9 and J is TRBJ1-4; TRBD1 aligns across 9 bases. The germline V gene has CDR1 SEHNR and CDR2 FQNEAQ (reference sequence). V lost 5 bases and J lost 4; bases outside the gene matches: 2. This CDR3 comprises 14 residues. This CDR3 reads CASSQDRGNEKLFF. CDR3 in DNA: TGTGCCAGCAGCCAGGACAGGGGTAATGAAAAACTGTTTTTT.

V and J are TRBV15 and TRBJ2-3; maybe TRBD2 (6 bases). Per germline, CDR1 LNHNV and CDR2 YYDKDF (reference sequence). Trimming stripped 3 bases from V and 1 base from J, with 11 bases between. The CDR3 loop spans 15 amino acids. CDR3 DNA sequence: TGTGCCACCAGCAGGTCCAGGGAGGGCACAGATACGCAGTATTTT. It specifies CATSRSREGTDTQYF.

The gene calls are TRBV5-1 and TRBJ2-1; D is possibly TRBD2 (6 bases). Trimming removed 0 bases from V and 5 bases from J, with 12 bases in between. The CDR3 is made up of 15 amino acids. CDR1 is SGHRS and CDR2 is YFSETQ in the germline V gene. CDR3 sequence: CASSLGRGVDNEQFF. CDR3 in DNA: TGCGCCAGCAGCTTGGGGCGGGGAGTAGACAATGAGCAGTTCTTC.

The chain recombines TRBV5-1 with TRBJ2-3; D is ambiguous. The CDR3 totals 14 residues. V lost 4 bases and J lost 10, with 19 bases in between. CDR1 and CDR2 (germline): SGHRS, YFSETQ. DNA for the CDR3: TGCGCCAGCAGCAACGACCGCTCCGGAGAGGCGCAGTATTTT. This sequence encodes CASSNDRSGEAQYF. The complete variable domain, with remaining parts taken from reference TRBV5-1 and TRBJ2-3, reads KAGVTQTPRYLIKTRGQQVTLSCSPISGHRSVSWYQQTPGQGLQFLFEYFSETQRNKGNFPGRFSGRQFSNSRSEMNVSTLELGDSALYLCASSNDRSGEAQYFGPGTRLTVL.

The chain carries TRBV27 and TRBJ1-2; no clear D. Germline V gene data show CDR1 as MNHEY and CDR2 as SMNVEV (reference sequence). The ends were cut back, 6 bases at V and 6 bases at J, with 11 bases in the middle. This CDR3 comprises 12 residues. CDR3 amino acids: CASRAPLNGYTF. CDR3 in DNA: TGTGCCAGCAGGGCACCCCTGAATGGCTACACCTTC.

The CDR3 bases are TGCGCCAGCAGCCAAGATATAGGAACTAGCGGAACCTACGAGCAGTACTTC. Translated: CASSQDIGTSGTYEQYF. This chain connects TRBV4-1 to TRBJ2-7; 8 nucleotides line up with TRBD2. Losses at the gene ends were 0 bases for V and 2 bases for J; bases not matched to a gene: 9. CDR1 is MGHRA and CDR2 is YSYEKL in the germline V gene. There are 17 residues in the CDR3.

This clone was detected a few times. The chain recombines TRBV4-2 with TRBJ1-2; TRBD1 might be the D (6 bases). V was trimmed by 1 base and J by 4 bases, leaving 13 bases between them. This CDR3 has 15 amino acids. Germline CDR1 reads LGHNA; CDR2 reads YNFKEQ. The CDR3 loop reads CASSQVAGAGYGYTF. The CDR3 coding sequence is TGTGCCAGCAGCCAAGTGGCGGGGGCTGGCTATGGCTACACCTTC.

The table lists this clone with a few counts. This rearrangement joins TRBV12-3 or TRBV12-4 to TRBJ2-5; D not resolved. Between the trimmed V and J ends, which lost 1 base and 2 bases, there was a span of 5 bases. This CDR3 is built from 13 residues. In DNA, the CDR3 is TGTGCCAGCAGTTTAGGTCAGCAAGAGACCCAGTACTTC. Amino acid sequence: CASSLGQQETQYF.

V gene TRBV2 combines with J gene TRBJ1-2; 8 bases map to TRBD1. The CDR3 runs to 15 residues. Trimming took 6 bases from V and 5 from J; bases not matched to a gene: 11. CDR1 and CDR2 from the germline V gene are SNHLY and FYNNEI. The CDR3 reads CASSPRWTGRYGYTF. Here the CDR3 DNA reads TGTGCCAGCAGCCCACGATGGACAGGGAGGTATGGCTACACCTTC.

The rearrangement joins TRBV6-5 to TRBJ1-2, with 7 bases matching TRBD1. The junction had 12 bases not matched to a gene; V was cut back by 7 bases and J by 4 bases. The CDR3 is 15 residues long. In germline, CDR1 is MNHEY, CDR2 SVGAGI. The CDR3 region is CASTGADRASYGYTF. The CDR3, as DNA: TGTGCCAGCACCGGCGCTGACAGGGCCTCCTATGGCTACACCTTC.

The CDR3 reads CASSMLAGAGQGTQYF. CDR3 nucleotide sequence: TGTGCCAGCAGCATGCTAGCGGGGGCCGGCCAGGGGACCCAGTACTTC. V is TRBV2 and J is TRBJ2-5; 10 bases fit TRBD2. V was pared by 6 bases and J by 7 bases, with 14 bases of the junction left unmatched. Germline V lookup: CDR1 SNHLY, CDR2 FYNNEI. The CDR3 has 16 amino acids.

The chain has TRBV7-9 and TRBJ2-5; D is possibly TRBD2 (6 bases). The CDR3 totals 13 residues. Trimming stripped 3 bases from V and 5 bases from J, with 10 bases between. Germline V CDR1 and CDR2: SEHNR, FQNEAQ (reference sequence). For the CDR3, the DNA is TGTGCCAGCAGCTTCTGGGGGGAGGAGACCCAGTACTTC. Translating gives CASSFWGEETQYF.

The chain has TRBV3-1 (or the pseudogene TRBV3-2) and TRBJ1-5, with a tentative D call TRBD1 (6 bases). Trimming cost V 5 bases and J 7 bases, with 12 bases left between them. The CDR3 contains 13 residues. CDR1 is LGHDT and CDR2 is YNNKEL in the germline V gene (reference sequence). Here the CDR3 DNA reads TGTGCCAGCAGCGCCCAAAGGGGGCAGCCCCAGCATTTT. Amino acids: CASSAQRGQPQHF.

This chain links TRBV6-6 with TRBJ2-7, with D hard to call. Germline loops: CDR1 MNHNY, CDR2 SVGAGI (reference sequence). V lost 5 bases, J lost 0 bases, and 20 bases lay in between. The CDR3 length is 17 residues. In DNA, the CDR3 is TGTGCCAGCAGTCACCTACGGCAGGCTTACTTCTCCTACGAGCAGTACTTC. Translated, it gives CASSHLRQAYFSYEQYF.

V gene TRBV6-6 combines with J gene TRBJ2-3; possible D gene TRBD1, 6 bases. Trimming took 5 bases from V and 4 from J, leaving 13 bases between them. This CDR3 is built from 14 residues. The germline gives CDR1 MNHNY, CDR2 SVGAGI (reference sequence). CDR3: CASSQHRAPDTQYF. The CDR3 bases are TGTGCCAGCAGTCAGCACAGGGCGCCAGATACGCAGTATTTT.

This clone was seen a single time. This chain joins TRBV4-1 and TRBJ2-3; possibly TRBD2 for D (7 bases). CDR1 MGHRA and CDR2 YSYEKL come from the germline V gene. The length of the CDR3 is 17 residues. V dropped 4 bases and J dropped 0 bases, with 17 bases sitting between them. In DNA, the CDR3 is TGCGCCAGCAGCCGGGAGGGCGGGGGCCGGAGCACAGATACGCAGTATTTT. Translation gives CASSREGGGRSTDTQYF.

The rearrangement links TRBV30 to TRBJ1-2; TRBD1 aligns across 9 bases. This CDR3 is built from 15 residues. Trimming took 0 bases from V and 2 from J; bases not matched to a gene: 4. Germline CDR1 and CDR2: GTSNPN and SVGIG (reference sequence). The CDR3 coding sequence is TGTGCCTGGAGTGTACCACAGGGGGCGAACTATGGCTACACCTTC. This gives the protein CAWSVPQGANYGYTF. The variable domain in full, completed from reference TRBV30 and TRBJ1-2, reads SQTIHQWPATLVQPVGSPLSLECTVEGTSNPNLYWYRQAAGRGLQLLFYSVGIGQISSEVPQNLSASRPQDRQFILSSKKLLLSDSGFYLCAWSVPQGANYGYTFGSGTRLTVV.

This clone was seen repeatedly, ten times or more. V gene TRBV28 combines with J gene TRBJ1-2; 11 bases line up with TRBD1. The CDR3 has 19 amino acids. CDR1 and CDR2 from the germline V gene are MDHEN and SYDVKM. V lost 3 bases to trimming and J lost 7 bases; unmatched junction nucleotides: 19. The CDR3 sequence: CASSFGVRPPDRGLSGYTF. The CDR3 DNA is TGTGCCAGCAGTTTTGGGGTAAGGCCGCCGGACAGGGGGCTTAGTGGCTACACCTTC.

The V and J genes are TRBV12-5 and TRBJ1-1; TRBD1 might be the D (5 bases). CDR1 is LGHNT and CDR2 is FRNRAP in the germline V gene. The CDR3 is 15 residues long. Between the trimmed V and J ends, which lost 6 bases and 3 bases, there was a span of 17 bases. CDR3 in DNA: TGTGCTAGTGGCTCCCCGGTAGGGGCGGACACTGAAGCTTTCTTT. This encodes CASGSPVGADTEAFF. Combining the CDR3 with reference TRBV12-5 and TRBJ1-1 gives the whole variable domain DARVTQTPRHKVTEMGQEVTMRCQPILGHNTVFWYRQTMMQGLELLAYFRNRAPLDDSGMPKDRFSAEMPDATLATLKIQPSEPRDSAVYFCASGSPVGADTEAFFGQGTRLTVV.

The gene calls are TRBV28 and TRBJ1-4, with 8 bases fitting TRBD1. CDR1 is MDHEN and CDR2 is SYDVKM in the germline V gene. The CDR3 sequence is 15 residues long. V lost 4 bases, J lost 2 bases, and 3 bases stayed unmatched. CDR3 coding DNA: TGTGCCAGCAGTTCCCGGACAGGGACTAATGAAAAACTGTTTTTT. This gives the protein CASSSRTGTNEKLFF.

The rearrangement links TRBV5-6 to TRBJ1-1; D is ambiguous. The CDR3 runs to 16 residues. Germline lookup yields CDR1 SGHDT and CDR2 YYEEEE. V was pared by 4 bases and J by 6 bases, with 22 bases between. The CDR3 here is CASSQSYPLAGAEAFF. The CDR3, as DNA: TGTGCCAGCAGCCAATCTTACCCCCTGGCAGGTGCTGAAGCTTTCTTT.

V usage is TRBV4-1 and J usage is TRBJ1-5; 9 positions agree with TRBD1. Trimming took 4 bases from V and 4 from J; bases not matched to a gene: 5. The CDR3 length is 15 residues. Germline CDR1 reads MGHRA; CDR2 reads YSYEKL. This CDR3 reads CASSPRDRDNQPQHF. The CDR3 DNA sequence: TGCGCCAGCAGCCCCCGGGACAGGGATAATCAGCCCCAGCATTTT.

The rearrangement joins TRBV19 to TRBJ1-1; D gene ambiguous. V shed 1 base and J shed 1 base, with 10 bases lying between them. The length of the CDR3 is 15 residues. Germline V gene sequence: CDR1 LNHDA, CDR2 SQIVND (reference sequence). The chain's CDR3 is CASSIGGVGNTEAFF. The CDR3 nucleotides read TGTGCCAGTAGTATAGGGGGAGTAGGGAACACTGAAGCTTTCTTT.

V is TRBV4-1 and J is TRBJ2-1, with D unresolved. Germline-derived CDR1 and CDR2 are MGHRA and YSYEKL. Trimming removed 1 base from V and 5 bases from J, with 6 bases in between. CDR3 length: 13 amino acids. The CDR3, as DNA: TGCGCCAGCAGCCAAGTACTGAACAATGAGCAGTTCTTC. It translates to CASSQVLNNEQFF.

This rearrangement joins TRBV7-9 to TRBJ2-7; 9 bases agree with TRBD1. The trim removed 0 bases at V and 5 bases at J, leaving 5 bases unmatched. From germline, CDR1 is SEHNR and CDR2 FQNEAQ (reference sequence). This CDR3 has 15 residues. The CDR3 DNA is TGTGCCAGCAGCTTAGCGGGACAGGGTAATAACGAGCAGTACTTC. It yields the protein CASSLAGQGNNEQYF.

V and J are TRBV11-2 and TRBJ1-1, with a weak D call TRBD1 (6 bases). The V end was cut by 5 bases, the J end by 5 bases, with 18 bases between. Germline V gives CDR1 SGHAT, CDR2 FQNNGV. The CDR3 sequence is 15 residues long. CDR3 sequence reads: CASSPSLNRATEAFF. The CDR3 DNA reads TGTGCCAGCAGCCCCTCTTTAAACAGGGCTACTGAAGCTTTCTTT.

A single count supports this clone. This chain uses TRBV5-6 with TRBJ2-1; 9 nucleotides line up with TRBD2. The germline gives CDR1 SGHDT, CDR2 YYEEEE. The ends lost 2 bases at V and 4 bases at J; junction bases unmatched: 4. This CDR3 contains 15 residues. DNA for the CDR3: TGTGCCAGCAGCTTAAGGCTAGCGGGGTACAATGAGCAGTTCTTC. This codes for CASSLRLAGYNEQFF.